The clone carrying this TCR beta chain has a handful of counts. The target antigen is unknown. The data stem from a study of beta chain features in type 1 diabetes. Study observations and caveats: At VDJ recombination sites, type 1 diabetes patients had fewer insertions and more deleted nucleotides. For Type 1 diabetes patients, all four CD4+ subsets carried TCRB CDR3s that were moderately but significantly shorter.

Expressed TCRB transcripts were sequenced because the isolated RNA had all been reverse transcribed beforehand. The method was immunoSEQ multiplex PCR; TCRdb's version includes in-frame clones alone and lacks a portion of them. The sample has roughly 150,000 clones; roughly 10% are singletons. V was cut by 1 base and J by 5 bases, with 13 bases left in between. From germline, CDR1 is SGHRS and CDR2 YFSETQ. This CDR3 has 15 residues. The chain employs TRBV5-1 and TRBJ2-1; the D gene is possibly TRBD1 (5 bases). Sample: central memory CD4+ T cells from blood. The clonotype comes from a woman in her 30s with type 1 diabetes. The CDR3 DNA follows: TGCGCCAGCAGCTTGCTCAGGGAAATCCACAATGAGCAGTTCTTC. It yields the protein CASSLLREIHNEQFF.